This TCR beta chain appears in the sequencing data of a study of Ad26.COV2.S vaccination and SARS-CoV-2 variants. Study in general: Donor allocation was to the COV1001 Ad26.COV2.S trial arm. Participants got Ad26.COV2.S intramuscularly, once or twice 56 days apart.

The V and J ends lost 1 base and 5 bases, in that order; junction bases with no gene match: 11. CDR1 is LNHNV, CDR2 YYDKDF, per germline (reference sequence). The length of the CDR3 is 17 residues. The protocol was immunoSEQ multiplex PCR, while the TCRdb copy is restricted to in-frame clones and leaves out a portion. The table has approximately 300,000 clones, more than 70% seen once. Treatment reported: around 19 received Ad26.COV2.S at low or high dose, single or two shots; a few received placebo; per-sample allocation not given. Sampling happened 63 days after the first vaccine or placebo injection.

The sample in question was peripheral blood, obtained in a trial of Ad26.COV2.S vaccine versus placebo. This rearrangement joins TRBV15 to TRBJ2-7; 10 positions match TRBD1. This sequence was found in a person between 18 and 59 years old who received the Ad26.COV2.S COVID-19 vaccine or a placebo. Written as DNA, the CDR3 is TGTGCCACCAGCAGAGGGGGCTTCCGGGACAGGGGCCACGAGCAGTACTTC. This sequence encodes CATSRGGFRDRGHEQYF.